This is a list of T cell receptor beta chains from one sample in a study of T-cell memory formation after mild COVID-19. In TCRdb, the 5' RACE reads were re-called with MiXCR into one record per CDR3 protein. The table has around 320,000 distinct CDR3 sequences, approximately 20% seen once; the top ten hold 21%. The sequencing sample was made of PBMCs or a T cell subset sorted from them (not recorded which). The receptor set was obtained from a man between 18 and 35 years old who had mild COVID-19 (a few samples of this study predate the infection). Cell type and time point are not known. Both conserved end residues are trimmed from each CDR3. The D gene is left open where the match is weak. Rows may omit the clone size; those that give it use once, few, many or a size class.

clone_size j_call d_call v_call cdr3_aa
NA TRBJ1-1 NA TRBV12-3/TRBV12-4 ASSFGRTTEAF
many TRBJ2-2 NA TRBV5-6 ASSTGTGELF
few TRBJ1-1 NA TRBV5-1 ASSLPGVFTEAF
NA TRBJ2-1 NA TRBV20-1 SARDLGREVRNEQF
NA TRBJ2-2 TRBD1 TRBV12-3/TRBV12-4 ASSLRGHTGELF
few TRBJ2-3 TRBD2 TRBV7-2 ASSAGGYPDTQY
few TRBJ1-2 NA TRBV7-2 ASSEYVWGYT
few TRBJ1-1 NA TRBV6-6 ASSYSGGRAF
many TRBJ1-3 NA TRBV4-3 ASSQGPGNTIY
NA TRBJ2-3 TRBD1 TRBV20-1 SAREQTGWSDTQY
many TRBJ2-3 NA TRBV12-3/TRBV12-4 ASSFGVDTQY
NA TRBJ2-5 NA TRBV12-3/TRBV12-4 ASSPRGGPQETQY
few TRBJ2-5 TRBD2 TRBV6-5 ASSYAVAGGFQATQY
NA TRBJ1-5 TRBD1 TRBV5-5 ASSFQGAGNQPQH
NA TRBJ1-5 NA TRBV15 ATSRDSYVQPQH
NA TRBJ2-7 NA TRBV10-3 ASGAVIAYEQY
NA TRBJ1-3 NA TRBV28 ASSQETPRAGNTIY